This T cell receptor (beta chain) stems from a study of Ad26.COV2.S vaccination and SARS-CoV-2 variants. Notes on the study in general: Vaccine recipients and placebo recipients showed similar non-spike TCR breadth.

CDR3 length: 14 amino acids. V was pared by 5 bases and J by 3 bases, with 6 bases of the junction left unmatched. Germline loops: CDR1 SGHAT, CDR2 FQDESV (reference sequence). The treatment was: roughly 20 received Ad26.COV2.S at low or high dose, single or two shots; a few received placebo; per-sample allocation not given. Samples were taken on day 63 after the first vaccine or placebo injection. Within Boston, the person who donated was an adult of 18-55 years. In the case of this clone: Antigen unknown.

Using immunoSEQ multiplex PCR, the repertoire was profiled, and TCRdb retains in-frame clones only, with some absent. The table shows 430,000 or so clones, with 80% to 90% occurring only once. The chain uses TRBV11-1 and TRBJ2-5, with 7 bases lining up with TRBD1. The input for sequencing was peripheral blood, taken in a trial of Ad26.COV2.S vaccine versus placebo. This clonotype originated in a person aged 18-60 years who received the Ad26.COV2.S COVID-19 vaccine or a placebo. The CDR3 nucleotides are TGTGCCAGCAGCAACCGGGACAGAGAAGAGACCCAGTACTTC. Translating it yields CASSNRDREETQYF.